The clone carrying this TCR beta chain occurred a few times. Its antigen is undetermined. This sample is part of a study of regulatory T cells in long-lasting Graves disease. Looking at the study overall: More than 5 years of antithyroid drugs with positive TSH receptor antibodies defined persistent Graves' disease.

With iRepertoire HTBI primers and Arm-PCR of CDR3 regions, TCR beta libraries were built. In TCRdb, the multiplex PCR reads were re-called with MiXCR into one record per CDR3 protein. The sample has 650,000 to 700,000 distinct CDR3 sequences, about 32% seen once. Trimming took off 3 bases at V and 4 bases at J, with 9 bases between the two ends. CDR1 LGHDT and CDR2 YNNKEL come from the germline V gene (reference sequence). The CDR3 consists of 13 residues. Study findings and constraints: Persistent patients shared 2,741 public clonotypes among themselves. Newly diagnosed patients shared fewer, at nearly 1,000.

Documented time point: persistent/refractory GD, antithyroid drugs over 5 years with positive TRAb. PBMCs provided the RNA from which the TCR library was made. The material sequenced was peripheral blood mononuclear cells (PBMCs), taken when the disease was refractory, from a patient treated with antithyroid drugs. The chain combines TRBV3-1 with TRBJ1-2; unclear D gene. This TCR derives from a female donor with Graves disease. The CDR3 sequence is CASSQAGSYGYTF. The DNA of the CDR3 is TGTGCCAGCAGCCAGGCGGGGTCCTATGGCTACACCTTC.